The rows below give T cell receptor beta chains drawn from one sample of a study of cytomegalovirus exposure and HLA in healthy donors. Clones were sequenced by immunoSEQ multiplex PCR, and TCRdb holds only the in-frame ones, with some missing. The sample includes about 90,000 clones, 62% of them seen just once. The source material was PBMCs. These receptors all come from a woman aged 25-40 years in good health and CMV-seropositive. Each CDR3 is given with its conserved first and last residue. Fields, in order: J gene, D gene, clone size, V gene, CDR3 protein, CDR3 DNA. A D gene is named only where the DNA matches it firmly. A row's size may be missing; if present it is once, few, many or a size class.

J: TRBJ2-7
D: TRBD2
size: .
V: TRBV5-1
CDR3: CASSLGASGGPYEQYF
DNA: TGCGCCAGCAGCTTGGGGGCTAGCGGGGGGCCGTACGAGCAGTACTTC

J: TRBJ2-5
D: TRBD2
size: few
V: TRBV9
CDR3: CASSDPGLAGAYPYFQETQYF
DNA: TGTGCCAGCAGCGATCCGGGACTAGCGGGAGCCTACCCGTATTTCCAAGAGACCCAGTACTTC

J: TRBJ2-2
D: TRBD2
size: .
V: TRBV5-1
CDR3: CASRSGTSSTGELFF
DNA: TGCGCCAGCAGATCCGGGACTAGCTCCACCGGGGAGCTGTTTTTT

J: TRBJ1-2
D: .
size: .
V: TRBV6-1
CDR3: CASSPEYSYGYTF
DNA: TGTGCCAGCAGTCCAGAGTACAGCTATGGCTACACCTTC

J: TRBJ2-3
D: TRBD1
size: .
V: TRBV19
CDR3: CASSRTGITDTQYF
DNA: TGTGCCAGTAGTCGGACAGGGATCACAGATACGCAGTATTTT

J: TRBJ1-1
D: TRBD1
size: few
V: TRBV18
CDR3: CASSPPQGAATEAFF
DNA: TGTGCCAGCTCACCACCACAGGGGGCAGCCACTGAAGCTTTCTTT

J: TRBJ1-3
D: TRBD1
size: .
V: TRBV6-5
CDR3: CASSRDRVSNTIYF
DNA: TGTGCCAGCTCCCGGGACAGGGTTTCGAACACCATATATTTT

J: TRBJ2-7
D: .
size: .
V: TRBV7-9
CDR3: CSSSLRLYEQYF
DNA: TGTTCCAGCAGCTTACGACTGTACGAGCAGTACTTC

J: TRBJ2-3
D: .
size: .
V: TRBV28
CDR3: CASSLEESEAADTQYF
DNA: TGTGCCAGCAGTTTGGAGGAAAGCGAGGCAGCGGATACGCAGTATTTT

J: TRBJ2-7
D: TRBD1
size: .
V: TRBV6-1
CDR3: CASSSGQGAREQYF
DNA: TGTGCCAGCAGTTCGGGACAGGGGGCGCGGGAGCAGTACTTC

J: TRBJ2-7
D: .
size: .
V: TRBV27
CDR3: CASSLSRAYEQYF
DNA: TGTGCCAGCAGTTTATCCAGGGCCTACGAGCAGTACTTC

J: TRBJ1-1
D: .
size: .
V: TRBV4-3
CDR3: CASSQAGGVTEAFF
DNA: TGCGCCAGCAGCCAAGCGGGGGGTGTCACTGAAGCTTTCTTT

J: TRBJ2-7
D: .
size: .
V: TRBV10-3
CDR3: CAIGGTAYEQYF
DNA: TGTGCCATCGGAGGGACAGCTTACGAGCAGTACTTC

J: TRBJ2-7
D: .
size: .
V: TRBV16
CDR3: CASSQSGAGSYEQYF
DNA: TGTGCCAGCAGCCAATCGGGAGCGGGCTCCTACGAGCAGTACTTC

J: TRBJ2-7
D: .
size: .
V: TRBV10-3
CDR3: CAISPHRGGVEQYF
DNA: TGTGCCATCAGTCCTCACCGAGGGGGGGTCGAGCAGTACTTC

J: TRBJ1-2
D: .
size: .
V: TRBV5-4
CDR3: CASSVDPWTYGYTF
DNA: TGTGCCAGCAGCGTAGACCCATGGACATATGGCTACACCTTC

J: TRBJ1-1
D: TRBD1
size: .
V: TRBV30
CDR3: CAWSVQGARNTEAFF
DNA: TGTGCCTGGAGTGTTCAGGGGGCGAGGAACACTGAAGCTTTCTTT

J: TRBJ2-3
D: TRBD2
size: .
V: TRBV5-1
CDR3: CASNLGGSPDTQYF
DNA: TGCGCCAGCAATCTTGGCGGGAGTCCAGATACGCAGTATTTT

J: TRBJ1-2
D: .
size: .
V: TRBV10-3
CDR3: CAISEGLGSGVDYGYTF
DNA: TGTGCCATCAGTGAGGGGTTGGGCAGCGGGGTGGACTATGGCTACACCTTC

J: TRBJ2-2
D: TRBD1
size: few
V: TRBV5-1
CDR3: CASSWGDRAKIGELFF
DNA: TGCGCCAGCAGCTGGGGGGACAGGGCCAAGATCGGGGAGCTGTTTTTT

J: TRBJ1-1
D: .
size: .
V: TRBV30
CDR3: CACARRGTEAFF
DNA: TGTGCCTGTGCTAGGAGGGGCACTGAAGCTTTCTTT

J: TRBJ2-6
D: .
size: .
V: TRBV27
CDR3: CASRGAASGANVLTF
DNA: TGTGCCAGCAGAGGGGCGGCCTCTGGGGCCAACGTCCTGACTTTC

J: TRBJ2-3
D: .
size: .
V: TRBV6-4
CDR3: CASKRGSATDTQYF
DNA: TGTGCCAGCAAACGGGGGAGCGCCACAGATACGCAGTATTTT

J: TRBJ2-5
D: TRBD2
size: .
V: TRBV29-1
CDR3: CSVEVQRGARTQYF
DNA: TGCAGCGTTGAAGTACAGCGGGGGGCCCGGACCCAGTACTTC

J: TRBJ1-6
D: .
size: .
V: TRBV2
CDR3: CASSQDYNSPLHF
DNA: TGTGCCAGCAGTCAGGATTATAATTCACCCCTCCACTTT

J: TRBJ2-7
D: TRBD2
size: few
V: TRBV5-1
CDR3: CASSFGGGAYEQYF
DNA: TGCGCCAGCAGCTTCGGCGGGGGGGCCTACGAGCAGTACTTC

J: TRBJ1-5
D: TRBD1
size: .
V: TRBV4-1
CDR3: CASSQGDRVGNQPQHF
DNA: TGCGCCAGCAGCCAGGGGGACAGGGTGGGCAATCAGCCCCAGCATTTT

J: TRBJ1-5
D: TRBD1
size: .
V: TRBV6-1
CDR3: CAGMTGRNQPQHF
DNA: TGTGCCGGAATGACAGGGAGGAATCAGCCCCAGCATTTT

J: TRBJ1-5
D: TRBD1
size: .
V: TRBV19
CDR3: CASSIANRGDQPQHF
DNA: TGTGCCAGTAGTATAGCTAACAGGGGTGATCAGCCCCAGCATTTT

J: TRBJ1-6
D: .
size: .
V: TRBV5-1
CDR3: CASSLDRQNSPLHF
DNA: TGCGCCAGCAGCTTGGACAGACAAAATTCACCCCTCCACTTT